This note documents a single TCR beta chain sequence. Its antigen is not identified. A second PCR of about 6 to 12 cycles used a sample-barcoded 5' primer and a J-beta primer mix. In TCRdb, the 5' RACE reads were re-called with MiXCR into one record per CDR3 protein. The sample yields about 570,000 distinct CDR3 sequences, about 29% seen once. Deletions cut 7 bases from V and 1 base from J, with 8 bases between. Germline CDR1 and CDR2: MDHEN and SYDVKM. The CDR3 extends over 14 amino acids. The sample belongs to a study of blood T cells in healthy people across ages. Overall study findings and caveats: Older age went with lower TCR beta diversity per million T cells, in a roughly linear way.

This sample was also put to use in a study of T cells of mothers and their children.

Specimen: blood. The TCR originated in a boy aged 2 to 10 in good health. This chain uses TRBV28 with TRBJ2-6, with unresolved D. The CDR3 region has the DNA TGTGCCAGCACACGACGTTCTGGGGCCAACGTCCTGACTTTC. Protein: CASTRRSGANVLTF. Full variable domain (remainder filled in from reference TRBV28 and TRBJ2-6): DVKVTQSSRYLVKRTGEKVFLECVQDMDHENMFWYRQDPGLGLRLIYFSYDVKMKEKGDIPEGYSVSREKKERFSLILESASTNQTSMYLCASTRRSGANVLTFGAGSRLTVL.